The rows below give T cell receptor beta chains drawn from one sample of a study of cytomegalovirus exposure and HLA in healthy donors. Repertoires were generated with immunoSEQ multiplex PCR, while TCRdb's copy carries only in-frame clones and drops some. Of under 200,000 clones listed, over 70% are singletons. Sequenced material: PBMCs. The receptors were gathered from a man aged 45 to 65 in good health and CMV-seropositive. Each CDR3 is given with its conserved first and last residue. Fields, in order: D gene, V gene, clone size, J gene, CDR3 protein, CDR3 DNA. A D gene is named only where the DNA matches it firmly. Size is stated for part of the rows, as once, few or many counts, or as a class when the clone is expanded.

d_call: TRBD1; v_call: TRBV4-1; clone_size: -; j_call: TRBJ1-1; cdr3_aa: CASSQESGTGSTRGTNTEAFF; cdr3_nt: TGCGCCAGCAGCCAAGAAAGTGGGACAGGGAGCACCCGAGGTACGAACACTGAAGCTTTCTTT
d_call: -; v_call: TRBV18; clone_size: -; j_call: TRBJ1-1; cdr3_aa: CASSPLDSYTEAFF; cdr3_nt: TGTGCCAGCTCACCACTTGACAGTTACACTGAAGCTTTCTTT
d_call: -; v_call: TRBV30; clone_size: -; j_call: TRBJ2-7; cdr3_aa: CAWARVDSIEQYF; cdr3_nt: TGTGCCTGGGCCCGGGTGGACTCCATCGAGCAGTACTTC
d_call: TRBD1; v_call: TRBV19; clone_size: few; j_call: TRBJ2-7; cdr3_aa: CASSRTGAYEQYF; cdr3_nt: TGTGCCAGTAGCCGGACAGGGGCCTACGAGCAGTACTTC
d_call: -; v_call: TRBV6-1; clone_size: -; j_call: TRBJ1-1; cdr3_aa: CASSFVGAAFF; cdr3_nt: TGTGCCAGCAGTTTCGTGGGGGCAGCTTTCTTT
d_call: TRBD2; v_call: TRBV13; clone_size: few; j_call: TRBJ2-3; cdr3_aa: CASSLSGLWRGGRDTDTQYF; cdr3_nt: TGTGCCAGCAGCTTATCCGGTCTGTGGCGGGGGGGCCGCGACACAGATACGCAGTATTTT
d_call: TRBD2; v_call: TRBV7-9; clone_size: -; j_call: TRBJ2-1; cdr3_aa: CASSRLREGPYNEQFF; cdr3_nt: TGTGCCAGCAGCCGTCTGCGGGAGGGTCCCTACAATGAGCAGTTCTTC
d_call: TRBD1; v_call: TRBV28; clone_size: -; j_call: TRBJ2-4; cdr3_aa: CASSTGGTENIQYF; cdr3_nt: TGTGCCAGCAGTACAGGGGGCACGGAAAACATTCAGTACTTC
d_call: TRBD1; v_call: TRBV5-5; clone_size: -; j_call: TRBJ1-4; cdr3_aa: CASSRRDRVNEKLFF; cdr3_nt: TGTGCCAGCAGCCGCCGGGACAGGGTGAATGAAAAACTGTTTTTT
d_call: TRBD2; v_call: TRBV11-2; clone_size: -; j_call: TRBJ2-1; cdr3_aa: CASSSGLAGVNEQFF; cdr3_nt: TGTGCCAGCAGCTCCGGACTAGCGGGAGTCAATGAGCAGTTCTTC
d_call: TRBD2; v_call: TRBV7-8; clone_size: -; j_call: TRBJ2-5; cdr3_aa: CASSQVGGALAGETQYF; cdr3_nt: TGTGCCAGCAGCCAAGTCGGGGGGGCGCTTGCCGGAGAGACCCAGTACTTC
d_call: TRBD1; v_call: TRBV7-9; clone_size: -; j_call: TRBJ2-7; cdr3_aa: CASSLQGNSYEQYF; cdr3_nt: TGTGCCAGCAGCCTACAGGGGAACTCCTACGAGCAGTACTTC
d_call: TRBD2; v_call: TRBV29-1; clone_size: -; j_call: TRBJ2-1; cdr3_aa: CSVGGAGGQVEQFF; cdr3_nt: TGCAGCGTTGGGGGAGCGGGGGGGCAGGTTGAGCAGTTCTTC
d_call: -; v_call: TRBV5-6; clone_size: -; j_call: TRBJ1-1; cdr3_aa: CASSSTGTEAFF; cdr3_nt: TGTGCCAGCAGCTCGACGGGCACTGAAGCTTTCTTT
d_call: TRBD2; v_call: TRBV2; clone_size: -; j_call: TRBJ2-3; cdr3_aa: CASSRLAGATGNTQYF; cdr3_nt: TGTGCCAGCAGTAGACTAGCGGGAGCGACTGGGAATACGCAGTATTTT
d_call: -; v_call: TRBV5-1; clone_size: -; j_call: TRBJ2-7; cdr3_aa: CASSLEAGLSSYEQYF; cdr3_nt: TGCGCCAGCAGCTTGGAGGCGGGCCTGAGCTCCTACGAGCAGTACTTC
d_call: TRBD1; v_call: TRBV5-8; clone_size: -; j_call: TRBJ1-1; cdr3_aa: CASSPRGRSTEAFF; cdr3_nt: TGTGCCAGCAGCCCCAGGGGGCGAAGCACTGAAGCTTTCTTT
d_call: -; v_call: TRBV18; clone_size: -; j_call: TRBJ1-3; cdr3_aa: CASSPQMNPGTSGNTIYF; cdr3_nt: TGTGCCAGCTCACCACAAATGAATCCTGGGACAAGTGGAAACACCATATATTTT
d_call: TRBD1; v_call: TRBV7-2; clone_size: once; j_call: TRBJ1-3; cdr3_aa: CASSRDSLFGNTIYF; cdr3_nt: TGTGCCAGCAGCCGGGACAGTCTTTTTGGAAACACCATATATTTT
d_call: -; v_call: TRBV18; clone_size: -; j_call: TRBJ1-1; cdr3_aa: CASSPTGGNTEAFF; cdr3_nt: TGTGCCAGCTCACCAACCGGGGGAAACACTGAAGCTTTCTTT
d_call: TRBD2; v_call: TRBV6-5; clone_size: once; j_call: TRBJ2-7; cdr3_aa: CASKGTSGANEQYF; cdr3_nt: TGTGCCAGCAAGGGGACTAGCGGGGCCAACGAGCAGTACTTC
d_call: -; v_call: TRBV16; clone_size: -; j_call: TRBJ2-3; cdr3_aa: CASSLKGYTDTQYF; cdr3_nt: TGTGCCAGCAGCCTGAAGGGGTACACAGATACGCAGTATTTT
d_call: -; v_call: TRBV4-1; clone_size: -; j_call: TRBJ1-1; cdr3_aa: CASSQDLSEREAFF; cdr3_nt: TGCGCCAGCAGCCAAGATCTATCGGAGAGAGAAGCTTTCTTT
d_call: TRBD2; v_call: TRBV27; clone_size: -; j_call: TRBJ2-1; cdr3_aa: CASSLLTAGGPYNEQFF; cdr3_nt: TGTGCCAGCAGTTTATTGACGGCGGGAGGTCCCTACAATGAGCAGTTCTTC
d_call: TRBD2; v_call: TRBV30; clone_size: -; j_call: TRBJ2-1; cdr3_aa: CAWSNGLANNEQFF; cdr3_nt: TGTGCCTGGAGTAATGGACTAGCCAACAATGAGCAGTTCTTC
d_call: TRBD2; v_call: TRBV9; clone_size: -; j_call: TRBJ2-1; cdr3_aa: CASSVLAGGSYNEQFF; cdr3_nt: TGTGCCAGCAGCGTACTAGCGGGGGGCTCCTACAATGAGCAGTTCTTC
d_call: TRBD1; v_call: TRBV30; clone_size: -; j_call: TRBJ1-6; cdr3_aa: CAWSVLSRQGGSPLHF; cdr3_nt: TGTGCCTGGAGTGTACTGTCTAGGCAGGGGGGATCACCCCTCCACTTT
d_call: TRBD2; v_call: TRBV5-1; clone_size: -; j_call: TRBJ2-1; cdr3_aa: CASSTGLAGASEQFF; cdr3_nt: TGCGCCAGCAGCACGGGACTAGCGGGAGCATCTGAGCAGTTCTTC
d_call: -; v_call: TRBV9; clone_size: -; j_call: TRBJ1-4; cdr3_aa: CASSAGWRLFDEKLFF; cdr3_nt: TGTGCCAGCAGCGCAGGATGGAGGCTTTTCGATGAAAAACTGTTTTTT
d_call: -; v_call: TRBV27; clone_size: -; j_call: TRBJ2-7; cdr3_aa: CSKQKAAYEQYF; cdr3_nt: TGTTCCAAGCAGAAGGCGGCATACGAGCAGTACTTC
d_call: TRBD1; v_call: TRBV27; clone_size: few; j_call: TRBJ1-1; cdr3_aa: CASSSQNRGPNTEAFF; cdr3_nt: TGTGCCAGCAGTTCCCAAAACAGGGGACCAAACACTGAAGCTTTCTTT
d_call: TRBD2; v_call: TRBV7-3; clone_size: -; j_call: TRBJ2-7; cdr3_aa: CASSPGGSGGTYEQYF; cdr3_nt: TGTGCCAGCAGCCCAGGAGGTAGCGGGGGAACATACGAGCAGTACTTC
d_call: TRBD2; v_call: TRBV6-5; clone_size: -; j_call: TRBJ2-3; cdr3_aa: CASSYAGGGDTQYF; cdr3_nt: TGTGCCAGCAGTTACGCGGGGGGAGGAGATACGCAGTATTTT
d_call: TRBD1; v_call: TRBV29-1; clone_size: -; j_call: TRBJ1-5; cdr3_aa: CSVGQGGNQPQHF; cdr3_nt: TGCAGCGTAGGACAGGGGGGCAATCAGCCCCAGCATTTT
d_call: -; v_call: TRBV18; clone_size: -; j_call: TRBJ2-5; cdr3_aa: CASSPPGARSETQYF; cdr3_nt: TGTGCCAGCTCACCACCGGGAGCACGAAGCGAGACCCAGTACTTC
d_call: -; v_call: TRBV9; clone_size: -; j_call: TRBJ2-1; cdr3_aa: CASSVAGTSSYNEQFF; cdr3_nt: TGTGCCAGCAGCGTAGCGGGTACGAGCTCCTACAATGAGCAGTTCTTC
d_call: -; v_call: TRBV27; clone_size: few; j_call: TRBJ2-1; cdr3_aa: CASRLFLAPNEQFF; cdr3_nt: TGTGCCAGCAGATTATTTCTAGCGCCCAATGAGCAGTTCTTC
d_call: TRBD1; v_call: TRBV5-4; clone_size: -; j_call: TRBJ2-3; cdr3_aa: CASSLGQGNFNTQYF; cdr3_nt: TGTGCCAGCAGCCTCGGACAGGGTAATTTCAATACGCAGTATTTT
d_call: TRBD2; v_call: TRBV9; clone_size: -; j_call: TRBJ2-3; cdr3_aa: CASRPYIAGGGADTQYF; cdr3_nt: TGTGCCAGCAGACCTTACATAGCGGGAGGAGGTGCAGATACGCAGTATTTT
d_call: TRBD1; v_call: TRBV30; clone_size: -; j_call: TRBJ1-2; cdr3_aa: CAWDKDRGRWEGYTF; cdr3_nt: TGTGCCTGGGACAAGGACAGGGGGCGATGGGAAGGCTACACCTTC
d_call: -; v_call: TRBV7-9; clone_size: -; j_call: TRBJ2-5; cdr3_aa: CASSLRENGETQYF; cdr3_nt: TGTGCCAGCAGCTTGCGAGAAAACGGAGAGACCCAGTACTTC
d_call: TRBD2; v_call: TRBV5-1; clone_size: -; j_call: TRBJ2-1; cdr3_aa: CASSYTGGSYNEQFF; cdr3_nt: TGCGCCAGCAGCTATACGGGGGGGTCTTACAATGAGCAGTTCTTC
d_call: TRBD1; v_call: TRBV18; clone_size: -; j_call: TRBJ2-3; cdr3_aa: CASSWDRNTDTQYF; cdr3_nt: TGTGCCAGCTCCTGGGACAGGAACACAGATACGCAGTATTTT
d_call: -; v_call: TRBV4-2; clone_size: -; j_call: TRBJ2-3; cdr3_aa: CASSQGPGFTSTDTQYF; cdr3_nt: TGTGCCAGCAGCCAAGGGCCAGGGTTTACTAGCACAGATACGCAGTATTTT
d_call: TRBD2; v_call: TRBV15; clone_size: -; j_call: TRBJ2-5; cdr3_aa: CATSSIAGGSETQYF; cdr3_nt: TGTGCCACCAGCAGCATAGCGGGGGGATCAGAGACCCAGTACTTC
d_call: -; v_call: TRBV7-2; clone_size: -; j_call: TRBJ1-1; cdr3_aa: CASSLGGSWGTEAFF; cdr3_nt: TGTGCCAGCAGCTTAGGGGGCAGCTGGGGCACTGAAGCTTTCTTT
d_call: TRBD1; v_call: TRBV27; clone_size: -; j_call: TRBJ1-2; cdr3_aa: CASSNQGQGRYGYTF; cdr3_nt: TGTGCCAGCAGCAACCAGGGACAGGGGAGGTATGGCTACACCTTC
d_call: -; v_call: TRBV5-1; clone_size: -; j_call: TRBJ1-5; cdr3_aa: CASSPDGTSSNQPQHF; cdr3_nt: TGCGCCAGCAGCCCCGACGGGACAAGTAGCAATCAGCCCCAGCATTTT
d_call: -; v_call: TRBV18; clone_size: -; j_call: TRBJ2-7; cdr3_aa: CASSRGDSYEQYF; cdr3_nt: TGTGCCAGCTCACGCGGGGATTCCTACGAGCAGTACTTC
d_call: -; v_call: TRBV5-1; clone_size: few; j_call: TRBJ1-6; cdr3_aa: CASSLPDLYAPLHF; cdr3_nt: TGCGCCAGCAGCTTGCCCGATCTATATGCACCCCTCCACTTT
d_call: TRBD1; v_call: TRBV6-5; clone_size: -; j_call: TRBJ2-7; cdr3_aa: CASRRITGGSYEQYF; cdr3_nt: TGTGCCAGCAGGCGAATAACAGGGGGCTCCTACGAGCAGTACTTC
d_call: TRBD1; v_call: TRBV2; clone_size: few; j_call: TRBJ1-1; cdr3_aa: CASTLEQGGTEAFF; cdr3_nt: TGTGCCAGCACCCTAGAGCAGGGGGGCACTGAAGCTTTCTTT
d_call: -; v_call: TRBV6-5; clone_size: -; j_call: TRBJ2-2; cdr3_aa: CASSPLTRPGELFF; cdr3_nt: TGTGCCAGCAGCCCCCTCACTAGACCCGGGGAGCTGTTTTTT